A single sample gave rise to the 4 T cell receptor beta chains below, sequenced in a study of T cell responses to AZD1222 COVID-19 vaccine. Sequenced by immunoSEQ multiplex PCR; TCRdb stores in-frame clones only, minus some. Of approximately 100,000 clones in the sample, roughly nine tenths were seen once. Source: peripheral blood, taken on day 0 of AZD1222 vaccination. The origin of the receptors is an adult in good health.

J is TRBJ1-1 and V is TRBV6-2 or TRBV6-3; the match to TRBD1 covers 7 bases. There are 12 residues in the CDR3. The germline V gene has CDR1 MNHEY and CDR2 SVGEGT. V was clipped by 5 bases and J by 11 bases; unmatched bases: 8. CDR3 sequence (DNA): TGTGCCAGCAGTACGACAGGGATCAAGGCTTTCTTT. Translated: CASSTTGIKAFF.

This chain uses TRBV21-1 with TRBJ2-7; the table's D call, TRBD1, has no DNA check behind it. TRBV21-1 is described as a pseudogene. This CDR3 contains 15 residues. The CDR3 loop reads CASNFRDTGSYEQYF. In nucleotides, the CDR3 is TGTGCCAGCAACTTTCGGGACACAGGCTCCTACGAGCAGTACTTC.

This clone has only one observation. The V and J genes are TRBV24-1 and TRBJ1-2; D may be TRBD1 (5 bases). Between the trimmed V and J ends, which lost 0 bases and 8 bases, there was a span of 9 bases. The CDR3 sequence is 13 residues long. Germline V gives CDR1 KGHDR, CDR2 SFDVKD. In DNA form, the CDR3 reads TGTGCCACCAGTGATTTGGACAGTAAGGGCTACACCTTC. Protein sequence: CATSDLDSKGYTF.

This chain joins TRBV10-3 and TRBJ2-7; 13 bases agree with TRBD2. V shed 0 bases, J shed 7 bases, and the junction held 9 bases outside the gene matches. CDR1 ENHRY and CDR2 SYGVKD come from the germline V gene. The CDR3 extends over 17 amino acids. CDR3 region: CAISESTSGGAYTEQYF. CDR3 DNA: TGTGCCATCAGTGAGTCTACTAGCGGGGGGGCCTACACAGAGCAGTACTTC.